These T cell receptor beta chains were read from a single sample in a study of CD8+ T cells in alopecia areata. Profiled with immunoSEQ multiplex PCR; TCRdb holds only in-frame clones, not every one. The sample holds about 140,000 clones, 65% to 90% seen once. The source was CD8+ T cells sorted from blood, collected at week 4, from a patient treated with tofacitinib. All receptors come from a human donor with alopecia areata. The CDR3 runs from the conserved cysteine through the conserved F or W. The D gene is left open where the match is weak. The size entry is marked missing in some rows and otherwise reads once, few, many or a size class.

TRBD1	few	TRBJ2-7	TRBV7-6	CASSSRQGFYEQYF	TGTGCCAGCAGCTCGCGACAGGGCTTCTACGAGCAGTACTTC
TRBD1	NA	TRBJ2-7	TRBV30	CAWSVGTGGYEQYF	TGTGCCTGGAGTGTGGGGACAGGGGGCTACGAGCAGTACTTC
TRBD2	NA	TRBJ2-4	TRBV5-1	CASSLGDSGVNIQYF	TGCGCCAGCAGCTTAGGAGACAGCGGGGTAAACATTCAGTACTTC
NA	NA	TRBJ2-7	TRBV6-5	CASSYRKSSYEQYF	TGTGCCAGCAGTTACAGGAAAAGCTCCTACGAGCAGTACTTC
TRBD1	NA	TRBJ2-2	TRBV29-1	CSVEDQRQGVTGELFF	TGCAGCGTTGAAGACCAAAGACAGGGCGTCACCGGGGAGCTGTTTTTT
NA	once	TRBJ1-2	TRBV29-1	CSVGAGDGYTF	TGCAGCGTTGGGGCAGGGGACGGCTACACCTTC
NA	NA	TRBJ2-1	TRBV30	CAWRRDEQFF	TGTGCCTGGAGAAGAGATGAGCAGTTCTTC
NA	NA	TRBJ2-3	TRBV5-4	CASSLAGNTQYF	TGTGCCAGCAGCTTGGCGGGGAATACGCAGTATTTT
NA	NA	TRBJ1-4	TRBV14	CASSQDGSLRGKLFF	TGTGCCAGCAGCCAAGACGGCTCCCTACGTGGAAAACTGTTTTTT
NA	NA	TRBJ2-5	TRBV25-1	CASSAWGGRETQYF	TGTGCCAGCAGTGCCTGGGGGGGGCGAGAGACCCAGTACTTC
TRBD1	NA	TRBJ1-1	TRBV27	CASSLGQGGNTEAFF	TGTGCCAGCAGTTTAGGACAGGGGGGAAACACTGAAGCTTTCTTT
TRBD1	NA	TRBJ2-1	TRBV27	CASSFQPGQGANNEQFF	TGTGCCAGCAGTTTCCAACCGGGACAGGGGGCAAACAATGAGCAGTTCTTC
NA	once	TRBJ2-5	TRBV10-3	CAISASSDQETQYF	TGTGCCATCAGTGCGTCTAGCGATCAAGAGACCCAGTACTTC
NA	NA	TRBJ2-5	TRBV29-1	CSVGPLGETQYF	TGCAGCGTTGGACCCCTGGGAGAGACCCAGTACTTC
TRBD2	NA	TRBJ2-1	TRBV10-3	CAISALAGGYNEQFF	TGTGCCATCAGTGCACTAGCGGGGGGCTACAATGAGCAGTTCTTC
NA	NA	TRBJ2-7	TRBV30	CAWTALGADEQYF	TGTGCCTGGACCGCGTTGGGGGCCGACGAGCAGTACTTC
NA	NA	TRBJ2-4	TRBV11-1	CASSLGGLGDIQYF	TGTGCCAGCAGCTTAGGAGGGTTGGGAGACATTCAGTACTTC
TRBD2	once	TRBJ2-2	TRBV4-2	CASSQKYGLAANTGELFF	TGTGCCAGCAGCCAAAAGTACGGACTAGCGGCGAACACCGGGGAGCTGTTTTTT
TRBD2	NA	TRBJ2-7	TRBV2	CASRVGTSGTYEQYF	TGTGCCAGCAGGGTCGGGACTAGCGGAACCTACGAGCAGTACTTC
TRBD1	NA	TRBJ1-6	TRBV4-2	CASSQDTYRGSSPLHF	TGTGCCAGCAGCCAAGATACCTACAGGGGTTCTTCACCCCTCCACTTT
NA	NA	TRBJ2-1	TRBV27	CASSLSPVNEQFF	TGTGCCAGCAGTTTATCGCCGGTCAATGAGCAGTTCTTC
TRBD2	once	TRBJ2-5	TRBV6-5	CASSYGGGGGETQYF	TGTGCCAGCAGTTACGGCGGGGGGGGAGGAGAGACCCAGTACTTC
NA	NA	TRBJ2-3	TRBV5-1	CASSPRAGANTQYF	TGCGCCAGCAGCCCCCGCGCAGGGGCAAATACGCAGTATTTT
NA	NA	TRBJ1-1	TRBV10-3	CAISESSQAINTEAFF	TGTGCCATCAGTGAGTCGAGTCAGGCGATTAACACTGAAGCTTTCTTT
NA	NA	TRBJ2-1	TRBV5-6	CASSLSLGVRSYNEQFF	TGTGCCAGCAGCTTGTCCTTAGGGGTCCGCTCCTACAATGAGCAGTTCTTC
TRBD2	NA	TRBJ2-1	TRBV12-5	CASGPSGGPYNEQFF	TGTGCTAGTGGCCCCAGCGGGGGACCCTACAATGAGCAGTTCTTC
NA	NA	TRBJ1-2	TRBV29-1	CSAFSQFYGYTF	TGCAGCGCGTTTTCGCAGTTCTATGGCTACACCTTC
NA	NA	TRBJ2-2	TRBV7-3	CASSLGGTGELFF	TGTGCCAGCAGCCTCGGGGGCACCGGGGAGCTGTTTTTT
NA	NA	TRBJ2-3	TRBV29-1	CSVEDEARTDTQYF	TGCAGCGTTGAAGATGAGGCCCGCACAGATACGCAGTATTTT
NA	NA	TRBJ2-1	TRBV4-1	CASSQDSYNEQFF	TGCGCCAGCAGCCAAGACAGCTACAATGAGCAGTTCTTC
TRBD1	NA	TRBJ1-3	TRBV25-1	CASSETGGVGNTIYF	TGTGCCAGCAGTGAGACAGGGGGCGTCGGAAACACCATATATTTT
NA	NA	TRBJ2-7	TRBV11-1	CASSPPDKTYEQYF	TGTGCCAGCAGCCCCCCGGACAAGACCTACGAGCAGTACTTC
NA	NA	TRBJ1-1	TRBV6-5	CASSYSFDSTHTEAFF	TGTGCCAGCAGTTACTCGTTCGACAGTACGCACACTGAAGCTTTCTTT
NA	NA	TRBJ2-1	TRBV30	CATSVSSYNEQFF	TGTGCCACCTCAGTTAGCTCCTACAATGAGCAGTTCTTC